The 32 T cell receptor beta chains below come from one sample, sequenced in a study of CD8 T cells in Susac syndrome. RNA, at roughly 0.45 to 1 ug, was reverse transcribed with random hexamers. TCRdb re-called the immunoSEQ multiplex PCR reads with MiXCR, one entry per CDR3 protein. The data show about 300,000 distinct CDR3 sequences, with roughly 85% seen just once and about 0.22% held by the top ten. Sequenced input: CD8+ T cells from PBMCs. The receptors were gathered from a human donor with multiple sclerosis.

This clonotype was recorded once. This rearrangement joins TRBV20-1 to TRBJ1-5, with D perhaps TRBD1 (6 bases). The V end was cut by 0 bases, the J end by 0 bases, with 21 bases between. The CDR3 length is 19 residues. CDR1 and CDR2 (germline): DFQATT, SNEGSKA (reference sequence). The CDR3 region has the DNA TGCAGTGCTAGAGATAACCAACAGGGAGGCTTCTATAGCAATCAGCCCCAGCATTTT. It is translated as CSARDNQQGGFYSNQPQHF.

V and J are TRBV28 and TRBJ2-3; D possibly uses TRBD1 or TRBD2 (5 bases each). Germline CDR1 and CDR2: MDHEN and SYDVKM. The CDR3 runs to 16 residues. V was cut by 4 bases and J by 4 bases, with 18 bases left in between. CDR3 in DNA: TGTGCCAGCAGTTCCCACTCCCGGGACGCATCAGATACGCAGTATTTT. Amino acid sequence: CASSSHSRDASDTQYF. The variable domain in full, completed from reference TRBV28 and TRBJ2-3, reads DVKVTQSSRYLVKRTGEKVFLECVQDMDHENMFWYRQDPGLGLRLIYFSYDVKMKEKGDIPEGYSVSREKKERFSLILESASTNQTSMYLCASSSHSRDASDTQYFGPGTRLTVL.

This rearrangement joins TRBV10-3 to TRBJ2-1; D gene unclear. This CDR3 comprises 12 residues. Trimming shortened V by 0 bases and J by 9 bases, and 6 bases separated the two germline ends. CDR1 and CDR2 from the germline V gene are ENHRY and SYGVKD. The CDR3 spells CAISESKGEQFF. CDR3 DNA: TGTGCCATCAGTGAGTCGAAGGGTGAGCAGTTCTTC.

The V call is TRBV15, the J call TRBJ2-1, with D possibly being TRBD1 (6 bases). Trimming removed 7 bases from V and 9 bases from J, with 16 bases in between. The CDR3 spans 13 residues. Per the germline V gene, CDR1 is LNHNV and CDR2 is YYDKDF (reference sequence). CDR3 loop: CATIAPGVAEQFF. The CDR3 DNA is TGTGCCACCATCGCCCCAGGGGTCGCTGAGCAGTTCTTC.

The chain combines TRBV7-9 with TRBJ2-7, with 9 bases that match TRBD2. Germline CDR1 is SEHNR and CDR2 is FQNEAQ (reference sequence). The CDR3 length is 16 residues. V trimming: 5 bases; J trimming: 5 bases; junction bases outside the gene matches: 13. The CDR3 here is CASSPPLAGDHNEQYF. CDR3 DNA: TGTGCCAGCAGCCCTCCGTTAGCGGGAGATCACAACGAGCAGTACTTC.

The chain employs TRBV4-3 and TRBJ2-2; D gene ambiguous. CDR3 length: 14 amino acids. V was pared by 1 base and J by 4 bases, with 7 bases between. Germline assignment: CDR1 LGHNA and CDR2 YSLEER. CDR3 protein: CASSQGKGTGELFF. The CDR3 nucleotides read TGCGCCAGCAGCCAAGGAAAGGGCACCGGGGAGCTGTTTTTT.

This clonotype has a handful of counts. V and J are TRBV7-9 and TRBJ2-3; no clear D. Per germline, CDR1 SEHNR and CDR2 FQNEAQ (reference sequence). This CDR3 contains 16 residues. V lost 6 bases and J 4 bases, leaving 20 bases between the germline ends. The CDR3 sequence is CASRSNRVVSPDTQYF. The CDR3 DNA reads as TGTGCCAGCAGATCGAACCGGGTAGTTTCTCCAGATACGCAGTATTTT.

The chain links TRBV28 to TRBJ2-7, with 10 bases that match TRBD1. The J segment lost 3 bases and the V segment lost 5 bases, leaving 10 bases of the junction unmatched. Germline lookup yields CDR1 MDHEN and CDR2 SYDVKM. The CDR3 totals 16 residues. The CDR3 DNA reads TGTGCCAGCAGTCTACCCCCTGGACAGGGGGTCTACGAGCAGTACTTC. Protein product: CASSLPPGQGVYEQYF.

Only a few counts were recorded for this clonotype. The V gene is TRBV2, the J gene TRBJ2-7, with a tentative D call TRBD1 (5 bases). The CDR3 consists of 13 residues. The germline V and J ends were trimmed by 8 bases and 2 bases, with 13 bases remaining between them. Germline V gene sequence: CDR1 SNHLY, CDR2 FYNNEI. This CDR3 is CASSHGQAYEQYF. CDR3 DNA sequence: TGTGCCAGCTCGCACGGACAAGCCTACGAGCAGTACTTC. Full variable domain (missing parts from reference TRBV2 and TRBJ2-7): EPEVTQTPSHQVTQMGQEVILRCVPISNHLYFYWYRQILGQKVEFLVSFYNNEISEKSEIFDDQFSVERPDGSNFTLKIRSTKLEDSAMYFCASSHGQAYEQYFGPGTRLTVT.

This clonotype showed up just once. The chain uses TRBV28 and TRBJ2-4, with D unresolved. With 5 bases removed from V and 4 bases from J, the gap between germline ends came to 3 bases. The length of the CDR3 is 11 residues. Germline values: CDR1 MDHEN, CDR2 SYDVKM. The CDR3 loop is CASSRKNIQYF. The CDR3 region has the DNA TGTGCCAGCAGTAGAAAAAACATTCAGTACTTC.

V usage is TRBV7-9 and J usage is TRBJ2-1; the D is unclear. V was clipped by 5 bases and J by 9 bases, with 23 bases between them. Germline loops: CDR1 SEHNR, CDR2 FQNEAQ (reference sequence). The CDR3 has 16 residues. Here the CDR3 DNA reads TGTGCCAGCAGCACTACAACGACGGCCCCATCGGGTGAGCAGTTCTTC. Translating it yields CASSTTTTAPSGEQFF. The full variable domain, in which reference TRBV7-9 and TRBJ2-1 provide the parts outside the CDR3, is DTGVSQNPRHKITKRGQNVTFRCDPISEHNRLYWYRQTLGQGPEFLTYFQNEAQLEKSRLLSDRFSAERPKGSFSTLEIQRTEQGDSAMYLCASSTTTTAPSGEQFFGPGTRLTVL.

For the CDR3, the DNA is TGTGCCAGCAGCCAAGATAAAGCTAGCGGGGCCTACAATGAGCAGTTCTTC. This translates into CASSQDKASGAYNEQFF. The chain carries TRBV4-2 and TRBJ2-1; 9 bases are shared with TRBD2. The CDR3 length is 17 residues. CDR1 and CDR2 from the germline V gene are LGHNA and YNFKEQ. Trimming removed 0 bases from V and 2 bases from J; junction bases left unmatched: 5.

The table lists this clonotype with a few counts. This sequence joins TRBV6-6 and TRBJ2-7, with 9 positions matching TRBD2. This CDR3 has 13 residues. V was pared by 6 bases and J by 2 bases, with 2 bases of the junction left unmatched. Germline lookup yields CDR1 MNHNY and CDR2 SVGAGI (reference sequence). The CDR3 sequence is CASRTSGTYEQYF. CDR3 DNA: TGTGCCAGCAGGACTAGCGGAACCTACGAGCAGTACTTC.

The chain recombines TRBV15 with TRBJ2-5; a weak D match, TRBD1 (5 bases). Trimming removed 4 bases from V and 1 base from J, with 10 bases in between. The CDR3 extends over 14 amino acids. Per germline, CDR1 LNHNV and CDR2 YYDKDF (reference sequence). CDR3 nucleotide sequence: TGTGCCACCAGCACCTTAGACAGCCAAGAGACCCAGTACTTC. Encoded protein: CATSTLDSQETQYF.

The genes are TRBV7-9 and TRBJ2-1; 9 nucleotides agree with TRBD2. V lost 4 bases to trimming and J lost 10 bases; unmatched junction nucleotides: 17. Germline CDR1 SEHNR, CDR2 FQNEAQ (reference sequence). The CDR3 spans 17 residues. Here the CDR3 reads CASSSFHRGREGEEQFF. CDR3 bases: TGTGCCAGCAGCTCCTTTCACCGAGGGCGGGAGGGGGAGGAGCAGTTCTTC.

This sequence joins TRBV5-1 and TRBJ1-1; TRBD1 might be the D (5 bases). Germline V gene lookup returns CDR1 SGHRS and CDR2 YFSETQ. CDR3 size: 17 residues. V was pared by 0 bases and J by 0 bases, with 15 bases between. CDR3 amino acids: CASSLDRSLFMNTEAFF. The CDR3 coding sequence is TGCGCCAGCAGCTTGGACAGGAGCCTATTCATGAACACTGAAGCTTTCTTT. Full variable domain (outside the CDR3, taken from reference TRBV5-1 and TRBJ1-1): KAGVTQTPRYLIKTRGQQVTLSCSPISGHRSVSWYQQTPGQGLQFLFEYFSETQRNKGNFPGRFSGRQFSNSRSEMNVSTLELGDSALYLCASSLDRSLFMNTEAFFGQGTRLTVV.

This rearrangement joins TRBV30 to TRBJ1-3; possibly TRBD1 for D (5 bases). The V gene lost 4 bases and the J gene lost 0 bases, with 13 bases spanning the gap. Germline lookup yields CDR1 GTSNPN and CDR2 SVGIG (reference sequence). This CDR3 region has 15 residues. The CDR3 DNA reads as TGTGCCTGGAACCCCTGGGGCGCCTCTGGAAACACCATATATTTT. The encoded protein is CAWNPWGASGNTIYF.

The chain recombines TRBV5-5 with TRBJ2-6; D possibly corresponds to TRBD1 (5 bases). Germline V gene data show CDR1 as SGHKS and CDR2 as YYEKEE (reference sequence). This CDR3 has 19 residues. Between the trimmed V and J ends, which lost 1 base and 0 bases, there was a span of 17 bases. CDR3: CASSLSDRQQYSGANVLTF. CDR3 in DNA: TGTGCCAGCAGCTTGTCCGATAGACAGCAATACTCTGGGGCCAACGTCCTGACTTTC.

The chain joins TRBV28 to TRBJ2-7; TRBD2 agrees at 10 bases. The trim removed 5 bases at V and 4 bases at J, leaving 23 bases unmatched. The CDR3 has 20 amino acids. Germline CDR1 reads MDHEN; CDR2 reads SYDVKM. The CDR3 here is CASSLYVGLADNNYPYEQYF. The CDR3 DNA sequence: TGTGCCAGCAGTCTCTATGTAGGACTAGCGGATAATAATTACCCGTACGAGCAGTACTTC.

The chain recombines TRBV6-6 with TRBJ1-2; no definite D call. This CDR3 comprises 15 residues. Trimming took 2 bases from V and 0 from J, leaving 10 bases between them. Germline V CDR1 and CDR2: MNHNY, SVGAGI (reference sequence). The CDR3 region is CASSYRDRANYGYTF. CDR3 nucleotides: TGTGCCAGCAGTTACAGGGATAGAGCTAACTATGGCTACACCTTC.

This chain connects TRBV2 to TRBJ2-1; D unresolved. This CDR3 spans 11 amino acids. Germline loops: CDR1 SNHLY, CDR2 FYNNEI. The V end was cut by 0 bases, the J end by 8 bases, with 2 bases between. The CDR3 DNA is TGTGCCAGCAGTGAAGCGGATGAGCAGTTCTTC. The encoded protein is CASSEADEQFF.

The rearrangement uses TRBV25-1 and TRBJ2-5; no firm D call. CDR3 length equals 12 residues. The germline V and J ends were trimmed by 5 bases and 3 bases, with 7 bases remaining between them. Germline CDR1 is MGHDK and CDR2 is SYGVNS. CDR3 DNA sequence: TGTGCCAGCAGTTCGGTAAAAGAGACCCAGTACTTC. It specifies CASSSVKETQYF.

This rearrangement joins TRBV30 to TRBJ2-3, with TRBD2 identical over 9 bases. This CDR3 has 13 amino acids. The germline V gene encodes CDR1 GTSNPN and CDR2 SVGIG (reference sequence). With 5 bases clipped from V and 5 bases from J, the junction kept 5 bases outside the gene matches. DNA of the CDR3: TGTGCCTGGGCGAGCGGGAGGATAGATACGCAGTATTTT. It translates to CAWASGRIDTQYF.

The genes are TRBV12-3 or TRBV12-4 and TRBJ2-5; tentatively, D is TRBD2 (5 bases). V dropped 0 bases and J dropped 3 bases, with 8 bases sitting between them. The CDR3 spans 14 residues. The CDR3 loop reads CASSLAGVKETQYF. The CDR3 nucleotides read TGTGCCAGCAGTTTAGCGGGAGTAAAAGAGACCCAGTACTTC.

This chain joins TRBV6-2 or TRBV6-3 and TRBJ2-1; D remains ambiguous. This CDR3 has 12 amino acids. V dropped 6 bases and J dropped 7 bases, with 10 bases sitting between them. CDR1 is MNHEY, CDR2 SVGEGT, per germline. CDR3 sequence (DNA): TGTGCCAGCAGGGCGGTAAAGAATGAGCAGTTCTTC. This translates into CASRAVKNEQFF.

The chain uses TRBV7-9 and TRBJ2-1; 9 positions match TRBD2. This CDR3 comprises 16 residues. CDR1 is SEHNR, CDR2 FQNEAQ, per germline (reference sequence). J gave up 5 bases and V 1 base, and 6 bases lay outside the gene matches. The CDR3: CASSLGLSGRDNEQFF. In DNA form, the CDR3 reads TGTGCCAGCAGCTTAGGGCTTAGCGGGAGAGACAATGAGCAGTTCTTC.

J is TRBJ2-2 and V is TRBV6-5; unclear D gene. V gave up 4 bases and J gave up 7 bases, with 13 bases separating them. Germline CDR1 is MNHEY and CDR2 is SVGAGI. This CDR3 is built from 14 residues. The CDR3 is CASSFKGWSGELFF. The CDR3, as DNA: TGTGCCAGCAGTTTCAAGGGATGGAGCGGGGAGCTGTTTTTT.

The chain is built from TRBV28 and TRBJ1-5; D gene ambiguous. V lost 7 bases to trimming and J lost 3 bases, with 7 bases between them. Per the germline V gene, CDR1 is MDHEN and CDR2 is SYDVKM. The CDR3 is 12 residues long. DNA for the CDR3: TGTGCCAGCAAATCCCCCAATCAGCCCCAGCATTTT. Translation gives CASKSPNQPQHF.

The gene calls are TRBV19 and TRBJ2-5; D unresolved. The CDR3 length is 13 residues. Germline V lookup: CDR1 LNHDA, CDR2 SQIVND (reference sequence). Trimming cost V 3 bases and J 1 base, with 6 bases left between them. CDR3 residues: CASSIVVQETQYF. CDR3 nucleotide sequence: TGTGCCAGTAGTATCGTTGTCCAAGAGACCCAGTACTTC.

The chain is built from TRBV28 and TRBJ1-5; a possible D gene is TRBD1 (5 bases). CDR1 MDHEN and CDR2 SYDVKM come from the germline V gene. Trimming pared 3 bases from V and 0 bases from J, leaving 9 bases between. The CDR3 sequence is 15 residues long. CDR3 in amino acids: CASSFVQDSNQPQHF. As DNA, the CDR3 is TGTGCCAGCAGTTTTGTACAGGATAGCAATCAGCCCCAGCATTTT.

This clonotype appeared a single time. The chain combines TRBV29-1 with TRBJ2-2; 8 bases are a match to TRBD2. Germline trimming cut 7 bases from V and 5 bases from J; bases unmatched to any gene: 6. The CDR3 is 13 residues long. Germline V lookup: CDR1 SQVTM, CDR2 ANQGSEA. CDR3 region: CSGKRGGTGELFF. In DNA form, the CDR3 reads TGCAGCGGCAAACGGGGGGGTACCGGGGAGCTGTTTTTT.

The chain employs TRBV5-4 and TRBJ1-2, with TRBD1 matching 7 bases. The ends lost 0 bases at V and 2 bases at J; junction bases unmatched: 7. The CDR3 extends over 16 amino acids. The germline gives CDR1 SGHNT, CDR2 YYREEE (reference sequence). CDR3 DNA sequence: TGTGCCAGCAGCTTGGAGGGGGCAGGCGGAAACTATGGCTACACCTTC. Translated: CASSLEGAGGNYGYTF.